A selection of T cell receptor beta chains follows, all from one sample in a study of sequential checkpoint blockade in melanoma. Repertoires were generated with immunoSEQ multiplex PCR, while TCRdb's copy carries only in-frame clones and drops some. This table holds fewer than 3,000 clones, roughly a quarter found once. Sequenced here: tumor tissue (inferred from file names), sampled from a patient given nivolumab and ipilimumab in sequence. Every receptor here comes from a human donor with melanoma. The CDR3 runs from the conserved cysteine through the conserved F or W. D genes are given only for firm matches. The size entry is marked missing in some rows and otherwise reads once, few, many or a size class.

v_call	d_call	clone_size	j_call	cdr3_nt	cdr3_aa
TRBV9	-	few	TRBJ2-7	TGTGCCAGCAGCGTAGACCCTAAGGGGAGCTCCTACGAGCAGTACTTC	CASSVDPKGSSYEQYF
TRBV6-8	-	-	TRBJ2-5	TGTGCCAGCAATGCCCGAGGAGAGACCCAGTACTTC	CASNARGETQYF
TRBV6-8	TRBD1	-	TRBJ2-7	TGTGCCAGCAGGGGACAGGACTCTCCATCCTACGAGCAGTACTTC	CASRGQDSPSYEQYF
TRBV9	TRBD1	few	TRBJ2-3	TGTGCCAGCAGCGCCAGACAGGGACCGACAGATACGCAGTATTTT	CASSARQGPTDTQYF
TRBV28	-	-	TRBJ2-6	TGTGCCAGCAGTCCGACAGGGACTACTGGGGCCAACGTCCTGACTTTC	CASSPTGTTGANVLTF
TRBV5-1	-	-	TRBJ1-1	TGCGCCAGCAGCTTGTTTTCCGGGGGGAGCACTGAAGCTTTCTTT	CASSLFSGGSTEAFF
TRBV2	-	few	TRBJ1-2	TGTGCCAGCAGTGAAGGTGCTAACTATGGCTACACCTTC	CASSEGANYGYTF
TRBV18	-	-	TRBJ1-1	TGTGCCAGCTCACCCTTAACAGGGAGCGCCGCTGAAGCTTTCTTT	CASSPLTGSAAEAFF
TRBV6-8	TRBD1	few	TRBJ1-1	TGTGCCAGCAGTTACGGTCAGGGGGCTATTGGGACTGAAGCTTTCTTT	CASSYGQGAIGTEAFF
TRBV5-1	-	-	TRBJ1-2	TGCGCCAGCAGCGAACAAGGGGGGAACTATGGCTACACCTTC	CASSEQGGNYGYTF
TRBV6-8	-	-	TRBJ2-3	TGTGCCAGCCTCGGACGGATTCGCACAGATACGCAGTATTTT	CASLGRIRTDTQYF
TRBV4-1	-	few	TRBJ2-1	TGCGCCAGCAGCCAAATGCCCCCCATTGGGCCCAACAACAATGAGCAGTTCTTC	CASSQMPPIGPNNNEQFF
TRBV11-3	TRBD1	medium-sized	TRBJ2-7	TGTGCCAGCAGCTTCACAGGGGCGGCCTACGAGCAGTACTTC	CASSFTGAAYEQYF
TRBV30	-	-	TRBJ2-6	TGTGCCTGGGGCCTGCGGGCCAACGTCCTGACTTTC	CAWGLRANVLTF
TRBV12-2	-	few	TRBJ2-3	TGTGCCAGTAATAGCGGGGGCCGCACAGATACGCAGTATTTT	CASNSGGRTDTQYF
TRBV4-1	-	few	TRBJ1-1	TGCGCCACCTCGGGAGCTCGCGGCACTGAAGCTTTCTTT	CATSGARGTEAFF
TRBV9	TRBD1	few	TRBJ2-1	TGTGCCAGCAGCGCGGACAGGGGCTACAATGAGCAGTTCTTC	CASSADRGYNEQFF
TRBV30	-	-	TRBJ2-7	TGTGCCTGGATCGGGGCAGCGGGCTACGAGCAGTACTTC	CAWIGAAGYEQYF
TRBV19	TRBD1	-	TRBJ1-5	TGTGCCAGTGGACAGGTAGTTGGTCAGCCCCAGCATTTT	CASGQVVGQPQHF
TRBV11-3	TRBD2	medium-sized	TRBJ2-7	TGTGCCAGCAGCTTTACTAGCGGGGGGGCCTACGAGCAGTACTTC	CASSFTSGGAYEQYF
TRBV11-3	-	-	TRBJ2-7	TGTGCCAGCAGCTTGGGCCAGGGCAGTACCTACGAGCAGTACTTC	CASSLGQGSTYEQYF
TRBV6-1	TRBD2	few	TRBJ2-1	TGTGCCAGCAGTGAAGCTGGAGCGGGGGGGCTCAATGAGCAGTTCTTC	CASSEAGAGGLNEQFF
TRBV7-5	-	-	TRBJ2-3	TGTGCCAGCAGCTTCCAGGGGAGCGCAGATACGCAGTATTTT	CASSFQGSADTQYF
TRBV6-8	-	-	TRBJ1-1	TGTGCCAGCAGACCTCCGACGGAAAACACTGAAGCTTTCTTT	CASRPPTENTEAFF
TRBV19	TRBD1	-	TRBJ2-7	TGTGCCAGTAACCGAGGGACAGCCACTAGGGAGCAGTACTTC	CASNRGTATREQYF
TRBV19	-	-	TRBJ1-5	TGTGCCAGTAGTATAGATTACTCGGGACATGGCAATCAGCCCCAGCATTTT	CASSIDYSGHGNQPQHF
TRBV6-8	TRBD1	few	TRBJ2-1	TGTGCCAGCAGCCGAGGGACAGGGGAGCAGTTCTTC	CASSRGTGEQFF
TRBV11-3	-	-	TRBJ1-4	TGTGCCAGCAGCTTGTATGGGGAAGGGGATGAAAAACTGTTTTTT	CASSLYGEGDEKLFF
TRBV7-5	-	-	TRBJ1-6	TGTGCCAGCAGCTTATGGGTGGGGTATAATTCACCCCTCCACTTT	CASSLWVGYNSPLHF
TRBV11-3	-	medium-sized	TRBJ1-4	TGTGCCAGCAGCGCCAGGACCTACGAGGGGGATGATGAAAAACTGTTTTTT	CASSARTYEGDDEKLFF
TRBV6-8	-	few	TRBJ2-6	TGTGCCAGCAGAACCATGGACGGTTCCTCCTCTGGGGCCAACGTCCTGACTTTC	CASRTMDGSSSGANVLTF
TRBV29-1	-	few	TRBJ2-2	TGCAGCGTCTTAACAGGGACGGGGACCGGGGAGCTGTTTTTT	CSVLTGTGTGELFF
TRBV18	TRBD1	-	TRBJ1-5	TGTGCCAGCTCACCACTGCCGACAGGGAGCTATAGCAATCAGCCCCAGCATTTT	CASSPLPTGSYSNQPQHF
TRBV6-8	TRBD1	medium-sized	TRBJ2-1	TGTGCCAGCAGTTACCCTCCGGACAGGGGAAATGAGCAGTTCTTC	CASSYPPDRGNEQFF
TRBV5-1	-	medium-sized	TRBJ1-2	TGCGCCAGCAGCCAAGATTACGGGGGCGCGTATGGCTACACCTTC	CASSQDYGGAYGYTF
TRBV28	-	few	TRBJ1-3	TGTGCCAGCAGTTTATCTTTACCAGGGCAGTTGGACACCATATATTTT	CASSLSLPGQLDTIYF
TRBV18	-	-	TRBJ1-4	TGTGCCAGCTCACTGACTAAAAGGGGTGAAAAACTGTTTTTT	CASSLTKRGEKLFF
TRBV9	TRBD1	-	TRBJ1-5	TGTGCCAGTGCCGGGACAGGGGTAAATCAGCCCCAGCATTTT	CASAGTGVNQPQHF
TRBV9	-	medium-sized	TRBJ1-2	TGTGCCAGCAGTGCTAGTCGCGGCTATGGCTACACCTTC	CASSASRGYGYTF
TRBV6-8	-	large	TRBJ2-3	TGTGCCAGCAGTGAGCCTATAGAGACAGATACGCAGTATTTT	CASSEPIETDTQYF
TRBV30	-	-	TRBJ2-1	TGTGCCTGGAGTGTACGCCCCCTCTACAATGAGCAGTTCTTC	CAWSVRPLYNEQFF
TRBV11-3	-	-	TRBJ1-4	TGTGCCAGCAGCTTAGGTGGCCACGGGAGTGAAAAACTGTTTTTT	CASSLGGHGSEKLFF
TRBV6-8	TRBD1	-	TRBJ1-1	TGTGCCAGCAGTCCCCCGACAGGGAGGACTGAAGCTTTCTTT	CASSPPTGRTEAFF
TRBV6-7	-	-	TRBJ1-5	TGTGCCAGCAGTGAAAACAGTCCACATCAGCCCCAGCATTTT	CASSENSPHQPQHF
TRBV7-6	TRBD2	-	TRBJ2-3	TGTGCCAGCAGCCGGGGGGGCCTCACCACAGATACGCAGTATTTT	CASSRGGLTTDTQYF
TRBV15	-	few	TRBJ1-3	TGTGCCACCAGCATGGCAGGGCTCTCTGGAAACACCATATATTTT	CATSMAGLSGNTIYF
TRBV10-2	-	medium-sized	TRBJ1-2	TGCGCCAGCACCCCTCGTGGGGGGGAGCGGTGGTATGGCTACACCTTC	CASTPRGGERWYGYTF
TRBV6-8	-	-	TRBJ2-6	TGTGCCAGCAGTTACTTCGGCAGTTCCTCTGGGGCCAACGTCCTGACTTTC	CASSYFGSSSGANVLTF
TRBV30	-	-	TRBJ1-4	TGTGCCTGGAACCTCGGCGGTAATGAAAAACTGTTTTTT	CAWNLGGNEKLFF
TRBV28	TRBD1	medium-sized	TRBJ2-7	TGTGCCACCGAGGGACAGAACTCCTACGAGCAGTACTTC	CATEGQNSYEQYF
TRBV11-3	-	few	TRBJ2-2	TGTGCCAGCAGCTGGGGACTTAACACCGGGGAGCTGTTTTTT	CASSWGLNTGELFF
TRBV6-8	-	few	TRBJ2-1	TGTGCCAGCAGTTACAGGGAGAATGAGCAGTTCTTC	CASSYRENEQFF
TRBV6-8	-	few	TRBJ1-1	TGTGCCAGCAGTTACCCCGGGGAGGGGGGCACTGAAGCTTTCTTT	CASSYPGEGGTEAFF
TRBV30	TRBD1	few	TRBJ1-2	TGTGCCTGGAAGGACAGGGGGGTTAAGAACTATGGCTACACCTTC	CAWKDRGVKNYGYTF
TRBV6-8	TRBD1	medium-sized	TRBJ1-5	TGTGCCAGCAGCCCCCAGGGGGTCCCTCAGCCCCAGCATTTT	CASSPQGVPQPQHF